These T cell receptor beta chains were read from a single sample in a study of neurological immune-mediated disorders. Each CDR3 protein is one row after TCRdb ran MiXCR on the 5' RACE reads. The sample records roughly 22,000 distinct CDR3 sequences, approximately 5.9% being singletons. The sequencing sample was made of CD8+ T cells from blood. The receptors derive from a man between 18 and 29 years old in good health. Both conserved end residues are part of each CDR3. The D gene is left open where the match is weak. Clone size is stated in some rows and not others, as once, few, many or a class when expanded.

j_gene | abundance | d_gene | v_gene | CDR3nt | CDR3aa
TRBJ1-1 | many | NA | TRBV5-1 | TGCGCCAGCAGCTTGGAAGGATTTGGTGCTTTCTTT | CASSLEGFGAFF
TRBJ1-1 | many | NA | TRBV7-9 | TGTGCCAGCAGCCCGCAGGGGAACACTGAAGCTTTCTTT | CASSPQGNTEAFF
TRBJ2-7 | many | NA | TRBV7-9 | TGTGCCAGCAGCGCATACGGCGGCGAGCAGTACTTC | CASSAYGGEQYF
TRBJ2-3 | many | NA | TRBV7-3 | TGTGCCAGCAGGGACATCGCCACAGATACGCAGTATTTT | CASRDIATDTQYF
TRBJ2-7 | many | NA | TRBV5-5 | TGTGCCAGCAGCTTGTGGGAGCGAGGCTTCTACGAGCAGTACTTC | CASSLWERGFYEQYF
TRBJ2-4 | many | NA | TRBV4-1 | TGCGCCAGCAGCCAAGATCTCCGTGGACACGGGAACATTCAGTACTTC | CASSQDLRGHGNIQYF
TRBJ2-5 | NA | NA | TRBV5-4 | TGTGCCAGCAGCTTCTTTGGGGCGGAGACCCAGTACTTC | CASSFFGAETQYF
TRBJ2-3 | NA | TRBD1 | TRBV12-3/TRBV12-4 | TGTGCCAGCAGTTTACGCATAGGTGTTTCTGGGACAGGCCACACAGATACGCAGTATTTT | CASSLRIGVSGTGHTDTQYF
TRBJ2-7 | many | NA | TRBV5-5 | TGTGCCAGCAGCCCCCCGGACAGTGTCTACGAGCAGTACTTC | CASSPPDSVYEQYF
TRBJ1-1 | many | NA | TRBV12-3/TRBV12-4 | TGTGCCAGCAGTAGCGGGACAACCTCCATGAACACTGAAGCTTTCTTT | CASSSGTTSMNTEAFF
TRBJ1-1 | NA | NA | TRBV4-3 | TGCGCCAGCAGCCAATATCGTCACGGGAGCACTGAGGCTTTCTTT | CASSQYRHGSTEAFF
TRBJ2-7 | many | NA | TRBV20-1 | TGCAGTGCTAGGGGGGGCGAGCCTTTGGAGCAGTACTTC | CSARGGEPLEQYF
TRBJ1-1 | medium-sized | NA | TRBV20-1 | TGCAGTGCCCGCGGGGATTCAGGGGACACTGAAGCTTTCTTT | CSARGDSGDTEAFF
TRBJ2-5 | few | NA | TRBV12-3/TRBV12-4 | TGTGCCAGCAGGAGGGCAGCTAAAGAGACCCAGTACTTC | CASRRAAKETQYF